This passage covers 25 T cell receptor beta chains from one sample sequenced in a study of CXCR3-negative and CXCR3-positive naive CD8 T cells. With UMI labels, 5' RACE was used to prepare the TRB cDNA libraries. With the 5' RACE reads reprocessed, TCRdb shows one record per CDR3 protein and no DNA. The specimen's table records about 43,000 distinct CDR3 sequences. Sample: memory CD8+ T cells from blood. The receptors derive from a human donor in good health. Some clones in this sample may be carry-over from other donors' samples.

The chain uses TRBV27 and TRBJ1-3. This CDR3 region has 13 residues. The germline V gene encodes CDR1 MNHEY and CDR2 SMNVEV (reference sequence). The CDR3 region is CASKTSAGNTIYF.

The chain combines TRBV20-1 with TRBJ1-1; TCRdb selects TRBD1, and the lack of DNA leaves this call unchecked. The CDR3 spans 14 residues. Germline CDR1 DFQATT, CDR2 SNEGSKA (reference sequence). CDR3 sequence: CSADGQGGHTEAFF.

The gene calls are TRBV29-1 and TRBJ2-2; the D gene TCRdb calls, TRBD1, cannot be checked with no DNA. Germline assignment: CDR1 SQVTM and CDR2 ANQGSEA. This CDR3 is 12 amino acids long. The CDR3 reads CSGRDLTGELFF.

V is TRBV7-9 and J is TRBJ1-1. Looked up from germline, CDR1 is SEHNR and CDR2 is FQNEAQ (reference sequence). CDR3 size: 16 residues. The CDR3: CASSPTLCGINTEAFF.

The chain links TRBV30 to TRBJ1-2; TCRdb selects TRBD1, and the lack of DNA leaves this call unchecked. Germline values: CDR1 GTSNPN, CDR2 SVGIG (reference sequence). This CDR3 is 14 amino acids long. The CDR3: CACNPGLANYGYTF.

The V and J genes are TRBV16 and TRBJ1-1. Germline assignment: CDR1 KGHSY and CDR2 FQNENV. The CDR3 loop spans 14 amino acids. CDR3 in amino acids: CASSQSIGYTEAFF.

The V call is TRBV6-6, the J call TRBJ2-5; the TRBD2 assignment by TCRdb is unverifiable without DNA. The CDR3 has 16 residues. CDR1 MNHNY and CDR2 SVGAGI come from the germline V gene (reference sequence). The CDR3 region is CASNLAGGELQETQYF.

The chain joins TRBV7-9 to TRBJ2-7; TCRdb's assignment of TRBD2 cannot be checked, as there is no DNA. The CDR3 runs 15 residues. Germline V lookup: CDR1 SEHNR, CDR2 FQNEAQ (reference sequence). CDR3 protein: CASSRIGGHSYEQYF.

The chain has TRBV20-1 and TRBJ2-7. Germline loops: CDR1 DFQATT, CDR2 SNEGSKA (reference sequence). The CDR3 has 13 residues. CDR3 residues: CSARVPESYEQYF.

The rearrangement joins TRBV6-5 to TRBJ2-1; the TRBD2 assignment by TCRdb is unverifiable without DNA. Per germline, CDR1 MNHEY and CDR2 SVGAGI. This CDR3 contains 14 residues. The CDR3 sequence is CASTSGGGHNEQFF.

This chain joins TRBV6-5 and TRBJ1-2. This CDR3 comprises 14 residues. Germline V CDR1 and CDR2: MNHEY, SVGAGI. The chain's CDR3 is CASSFDTDDYGYTF.

The chain uses TRBV12-3 or TRBV12-4 and TRBJ2-2; the D call of TRBD1 rests on TCRdb alone, since no DNA is present to check it. The CDR3 is 15 amino acids. The chain's CDR3 is CASSLKDKNTGELFF.

The rearrangement uses TRBV28 and TRBJ1-5. CDR1 is MDHEN, CDR2 SYDVKM, per germline. CDR3 length: 13 residues. CDR3 amino acids: CASSGLTREPQHF.

The chain joins TRBV5-5 to TRBJ2-1. This CDR3 region has 16 residues. Germline values: CDR1 SGHKS, CDR2 YYEKEE (reference sequence). CDR3 amino acids: CASSLVWTSSYNEQFF.

The chain links TRBV27 to TRBJ2-2; lacking DNA, the TRBD1 call made by TCRdb goes unchecked. The CDR3 runs 14 residues. Germline CDR1 MNHEY, CDR2 SMNVEV (reference sequence). The CDR3 here is CASSLQGETGELFF.

V usage is TRBV7-2 and J usage is TRBJ2-7; there is no DNA to check the TCRdb D call of TRBD2. Germline CDR1 and CDR2: SGHTA and FQGNSA. The length of the CDR3 is 13 residues. This CDR3 is CASSLALGGEQYF.

The genes are TRBV12-3 or TRBV12-4 and TRBJ2-4; TCRdb's D call, TRBD1, is unchecked because there is no DNA. This CDR3 has 16 residues. Here the CDR3 reads CASRNDRELAKNIQYF.

The chain joins TRBV29-1 to TRBJ2-1. Germline CDR1 is SQVTM and CDR2 is ANQGSEA. This CDR3 has 12 residues. The CDR3 here is CSVPRTYNEQFF.

The chain employs TRBV20-1 and TRBJ1-1; the TCRdb call, TRBD1, lacks DNA for checking. CDR1 DFQATT and CDR2 SNEGSKA come from the germline V gene (reference sequence). The CDR3 extends over 13 amino acids. CDR3: CSARGAGDPEAFF.

The chain combines TRBV7-6 with TRBJ2-5. The CDR3 is 15 residues long. Germline-derived CDR1 and CDR2 are SGHVS and FNYEAQ. CDR3 amino acids: CASSVGVGSQETQYF.

The CDR3 sequence is CASSLTSGLETQYF. The rearrangement links TRBV7-2 to TRBJ2-5. Germline CDR1 reads SGHTA; CDR2 reads FQGNSA. The CDR3 loop spans 14 amino acids.

This chain uses TRBV18 with TRBJ1-1. The CDR3 runs 12 residues. Germline assignment: CDR1 KGHSH and CDR2 LQKENI. Here the CDR3 reads CASSPDGTEAFF.

This chain joins TRBV29-1 and TRBJ1-2. The germline V gene encodes CDR1 SQVTM and CDR2 ANQGSEA. This CDR3 is built from 11 residues. The CDR3 sequence: CSVYASSGYTF.

The rearrangement uses TRBV5-4 and TRBJ2-1; TCRdb's D call, TRBD2, is unchecked because there is no DNA. Germline values: CDR1 SGHNT, CDR2 YYREEE (reference sequence). CDR3 size: 14 residues. CDR3: CASSLREGIDEQFF.

The V call is TRBV9, the J call TRBJ2-1; TCRdb lists TRBD1, though no DNA is available to test this call. The V gene's germline CDR1 is SGDLS and CDR2 YYNGEE. The CDR3 contains 18 residues. Here the CDR3 reads CASSLGPYRGGLVNEQFF.